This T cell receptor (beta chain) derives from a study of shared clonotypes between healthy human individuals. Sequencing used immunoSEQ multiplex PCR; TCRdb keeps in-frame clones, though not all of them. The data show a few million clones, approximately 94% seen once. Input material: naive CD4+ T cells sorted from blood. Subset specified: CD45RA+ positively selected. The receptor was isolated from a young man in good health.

CDR3 DNA: TGTGCCAGCAGTTATGAGGGGGGGTACACCGGGGAGCTGTTTTTT. Translated: CASSYEGGYTGELFF. This chain links TRBV6-5 with TRBJ2-2, with a weak D call TRBD2 (7 bases). The CDR3 has 15 amino acids. Trimming left V 3 bases short and J 3 bases short, with 11 bases between. CDR1 and CDR2 (germline): MNHEY, SVGAGI.